This TCR beta chain was identified during a study of T cells in Graves' hyperthyroidism and ophthalmopathy (dated by TCRdb to the late 2010s). Notes on the research overall: Peripheral blood samples were taken at initial diagnosis, before any treatment was given. TCR V-J signatures able to tell the groups apart were searched for in a discovery cohort of some 100 patients, of whom over 40 had Graves' ophthalmopathy and 55 to 65 had stable Graves' hyperthyroidism. An independent validation cohort of around 19 hyperthyroidism patients and more than 15 patients who later progressed to ophthalmopathy tested prospective prediction of ophthalmopathy. For training and testing, the 100 or so patients in the discovery cohort were randomly divided in a 7:3 ratio. In addition, the study compared T-cell repertoires in thyroid tissue and in blood from six Graves' hyperthyroidism patients. After blood sampling, hyperthyroidism patients were treated with methimazole at a starting dose of 30 mg daily, and ophthalmopathy patients were treated with high-dose intravenous methylprednisolone. The paper reports TCR Vbeta CDR3 sequencing of some 140 peripheral blood samples: fewer than 50 ophthalmopathy, some 80 hyperthyroidism and around 17 progressor patients.

Here is what the overall study found, with its caveats: A model built on a 13 V-J signature distinguished ophthalmopathy from stable hyperthyroidism, reaching around 90% sensitivity and around 81% specificity in cross-validation and 80%/75% in testing. In validation, the model predicted progression to ophthalmopathy a median of 6.5 months before onset, with 70% to 71% sensitivity and roughly 79% specificity. No statistical method was used to fix the sample size in advance, and group allocation was not hidden from the investigators. Most expanded thyroid clonotypes (frequency above 0.001) were also found in blood, which suggests that blood repertoires may mirror thyroid immune responses.

The TCR beta CDR3 regions were amplified from the RNA transcripts. The TCR CDR3 was subjected to a first round of RT-PCR using the HTBI primer set and the Qiagen OneStep RT-PCR kit. The libraries were constructed in a second round of multiplex PCR and then size-selected and purified. The libraries were sequenced on an Illumina HiSeq2000 using paired-end 100 bp reads. Per the source publication's procedure: Raw data were processed with SOAPnuke, discarding reads with adapters, uncalled bases, mean Phred below 15, or no exact constant-primer or identifier match. COPE v1.2.5 was used to merge the high-quality paired reads, and each unique nucleotide sequence was defined as a clonotype. MiTCR v1.1 was used to align the clonotypes against IMGT TRBV, TRBD and TRBJ reference segments. Analysis was restricted to V-J combinations with a frequency above 0.0001, which covered just over 98% of repertoires. The TCS score was defined as the ratio of F50 (clonal expansion) to E x V (chaos), calculated using BLOSUM62-based TCRdist between CDR3 peptides within each V-J. Welch's t-statistics and random forest reduced just over 500 V-J features to some 14, which were used in a naive Bayes classifier (R e1071). Using fastp trimming at Q25 and MiXCR clonotype assembly, TCRdb reanalyzed the public sequencing data and kept in-frame beta chains. For every CDR3 protein sequence, its rows merge into one entry that carries the most common genes and DNA. TCRdb's processing, not the authors' own work, is the source of the V and J calls. In this sample the table shows about 600,000 distinct CDR3 sequences, 12% to 15% of which occur a single time. In total, the top ten clones hold about 6.6% of the sample.

Moderately to severely active disease, a Clinical Activity Score of at least 3, a NOSPECS grade of at least 4, and a duration under 3 months were present in ophthalmopathy patients. Any patient with an uncontrolled infection, another autoimmune disease, pregnancy or lactation was excluded. Clinical symptoms, serum thyroxine and TRAb, thyroid ultrasound, and orbital computed tomography formed the basis for the diagnoses. PBMCs were isolated from about 9.2 ml of fresh peripheral blood by Ficoll-Paque density gradient centrifugation. Total RNA was extracted using Trizol reagent, and RNA quality was assessed on an Agilent 2100 Bioanalyzer. About this clonotype: Its target antigen remains unknown. Within one base of it there is no much larger clone, and no base qualities were kept.

Relative to germline, V is 7 bases shorter and J is 3 bases shorter, with 19 bases between their ends. The CDR3 covers 15 residues, taking in both the cysteine and the phenylalanine. Just the 45-base CDR3 DNA is kept, in frame starting at base 1. The germline V gene (reference sequence) specifies LNHDA as CDR1 and SQIVND as CDR2. This TCR was sampled from a young woman with Graves' ophthalmopathy. Input material: blood. The V gene is TRBV19 and the J gene is TRBJ2-7; TRBD2 is perhaps the D gene, given 5 matching bases. The nucleotide sequence is given as TGTGCCAGTACCCCGGGCACCACGGGGATCTACGAGCAGTACTTC. This yields the protein CASTPGTTGIYEQYF.